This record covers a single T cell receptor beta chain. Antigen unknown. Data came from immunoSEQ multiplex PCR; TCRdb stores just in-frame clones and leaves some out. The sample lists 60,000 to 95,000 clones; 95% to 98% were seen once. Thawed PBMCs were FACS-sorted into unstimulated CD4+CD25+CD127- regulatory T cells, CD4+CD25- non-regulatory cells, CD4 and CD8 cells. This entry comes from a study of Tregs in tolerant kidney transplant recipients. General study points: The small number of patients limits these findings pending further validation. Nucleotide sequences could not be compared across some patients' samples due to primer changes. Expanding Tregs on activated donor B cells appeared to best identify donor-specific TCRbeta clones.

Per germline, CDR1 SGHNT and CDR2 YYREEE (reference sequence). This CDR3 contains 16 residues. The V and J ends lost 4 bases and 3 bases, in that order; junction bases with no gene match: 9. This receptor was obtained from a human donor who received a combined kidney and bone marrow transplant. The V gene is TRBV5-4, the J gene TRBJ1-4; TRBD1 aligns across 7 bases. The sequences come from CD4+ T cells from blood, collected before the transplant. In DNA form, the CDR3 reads TGTGCCAGCAGCCCCGGGACAGAACGATCTAATGAAAAACTGTTTTTT. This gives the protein CASSPGTERSNEKLFF.